These 20 T cell receptor beta chains originate from one sample sequenced in a study of blood T cell repertoires in COVID-19. Sequencing used immunoSEQ multiplex PCR; TCRdb keeps in-frame clones, though not all of them. The sample yields 350,000 to 450,000 clones, under 90% seen once. The sample comprised PBMCs or T cells enriched from blood (not recorded which). The receptors were sampled from a woman aged 30 to 39 who had recovered from COVID-19.

The chain is built from TRBV5-1 and TRBJ1-1; 8 nucleotides agree with TRBD1. V trimming: 4 bases; J trimming: 0 bases; junction bases outside the gene matches: 2. Per germline, CDR1 SGHRS and CDR2 YFSETQ. CDR3 size: 14 residues. In nucleotides, the CDR3 is TGCGCCAGCAGCCAACAGGGGGTGAACACTGAAGCTTTCTTT. Translated: CASSQQGVNTEAFF.

This clone was seen only once. The chain recombines TRBV5-4 with TRBJ2-5; D gene uncertain. The CDR3 spans 15 residues. CDR1 and CDR2 (germline): SGHNT, YYREEE (reference sequence). The V end was cut by 3 bases, the J end by 5 bases, with 17 bases between. This CDR3 is CASSSYTGLLETQYF. In DNA, the CDR3 is TGTGCCAGCAGCTCCTACACCGGGTTGTTGGAGACCCAGTACTTC.

This chain connects TRBV7-3 to TRBJ2-2, with a weak D call TRBD1 (6 bases). The V end was cut by 2 bases, the J end by 6 bases, with 19 bases between. From germline, CDR1 is SGHTA and CDR2 FQGTGA. This CDR3 contains 17 residues. The CDR3 spells CASSLVQGSIRPGELFF. CDR3 bases: TGTGCCAGCAGCTTAGTCCAGGGGTCGATCCGGCCCGGGGAGCTGTTTTTT.

This clone was detected only once. The V gene is TRBV19, the J gene TRBJ1-3; D gene ambiguous. This CDR3 region has 11 residues. V shed 4 bases and J shed 10 bases, with 8 bases lying between them. CDR1 is LNHDA, CDR2 SQIVND, per germline (reference sequence). As DNA, the CDR3 is TGTGCCAGTAGTAAAGACGTAACCATATATTTT. It specifies CASSKDVTIYF.

This chain links TRBV30 with TRBJ1-5; D unresolved. Germline assignment: CDR1 GTSNPN and CDR2 SVGIG (reference sequence). Trimming cost V 0 bases and J 2 bases, with 11 bases left between them. This CDR3 comprises 15 residues. CDR3 sequence: CAWSVTLGGNQPQHF. In nucleotides, the CDR3 is TGTGCCTGGAGTGTCACGTTGGGCGGCAATCAGCCCCAGCATTTT.

The rearrangement uses TRBV3-1 (or the pseudogene TRBV3-2) and TRBJ2-2; D perhaps matches TRBD2 (5 bases). This CDR3 region has 16 residues. V was shortened by 1 base and J by 4 bases, with 13 bases between the two germline ends. Germline V gene data show CDR1 as LGHDT and CDR2 as YNNKEL (reference sequence). The CDR3 sequence: CASSQVSVRVTGELFF. The DNA of the CDR3 is TGTGCCAGCAGCCAAGTGTCGGTGAGGGTCACCGGGGAGCTGTTTTTT.

This chain connects TRBV7-2 to TRBJ2-4; 7 bases agree with TRBD1. In germline, CDR1 is SGHTA, CDR2 FQGNSA. With V trimmed by 1 base and J by 5 bases, 5 bases remained unmatched. This CDR3 has 15 residues. CDR3 DNA sequence: TGTGCCAGCAGCTTAGAGACAGGGTCACAAAACATTCAGTACTTC. As protein: CASSLETGSQNIQYF.

This chain uses TRBV19 with TRBJ2-1, with D maybe TRBD2 (6 bases). Trimming removed 9 bases at V and 8 bases at J, with 17 bases between. The CDR3 is made up of 13 amino acids. In germline, CDR1 is LNHDA, CDR2 SQIVND (reference sequence). CDR3 nucleotide sequence: TGTGCCAGCATGACTAGTGAGGGTTATGAGCAGTTCTTC. Its protein is CASMTSEGYEQFF.

The rearrangement uses TRBV2 and TRBJ2-5, with 10 bases that match TRBD2. Germline trimming cut 2 bases from V and 1 base from J; bases unmatched to any gene: 7. This CDR3 has 17 amino acids. The germline V gene has CDR1 SNHLY and CDR2 FYNNEI. The CDR3 bases are TGTGCCAGCAGTGAAAGGGTAGCGGGGGGCCTCCAAGAGACCCAGTACTTC. Amino acids: CASSERVAGGLQETQYF.

The chain couples TRBV19 to TRBJ2-7; 8 bases map to TRBD1. With V trimmed by 4 bases and J by 4 bases, 6 bases remained unmatched. Germline loops: CDR1 LNHDA, CDR2 SQIVND (reference sequence). The CDR3 spans 14 residues. CDR3 in amino acids: CASSTPGQAYEQYF. CDR3 in DNA: TGTGCCAGTAGTACCCCGGGACAGGCATACGAGCAGTACTTC.

This clone was observed a single time. The germline gene is not matched at one end of the junction; a read error may be the cause. The V and J genes are TRBV15 and TRBJ2-3; 9 nucleotides align to TRBD2. The CDR3 length is 15 residues. Germline lookup yields CDR1 LNHNV and CDR2 YYDKDF (reference sequence). CDR3 nucleotide sequence: TGTGCCACGAGCAGCGGGGGGTTTAGCACAGATACGCAGTATTTT. Its protein product is CATSSGGFSTDTQYF.

This chain joins TRBV29-1 and TRBJ1-2; TRBD1 aligns across 9 bases. Germline-derived CDR1 and CDR2 are SQVTM and ANQGSEA. The CDR3 is 15 residues long. Trimming cost V 3 bases and J 5 bases; bases outside gene matches: 10. CDR3 protein: CSVDIGSDRGYGYTF. In nucleotides, the CDR3 is TGCAGCGTTGATATTGGGTCGGACAGGGGTTATGGCTACACCTTC.

The chain couples TRBV7-9 to TRBJ1-1; the match to TRBD1 covers 7 bases. The CDR3 sequence is 15 residues long. The germline V gene encodes CDR1 SEHNR and CDR2 FQNEAQ (reference sequence). Trimming at V came to 2 bases and at J to 6 bases, leaving 9 bases not matched to a gene. The DNA for the CDR3 is TGTGCCAGCAGCTTACAAAGGGACAGTCGGGCTGAAGCTTTCTTT. It yields the protein CASSLQRDSRAEAFF.

V gene TRBV5-6 combines with J gene TRBJ2-1, with D possibly matching TRBD2 (5 bases). CDR3 length: 14 residues. Germline CDR1 is SGHDT and CDR2 is YYEEEE. V lost 6 bases to trimming and J lost 4 bases, with 14 bases between them. Here the CDR3 reads CASNLYGVYNEQFF. DNA for the CDR3: TGTGCCAGCAACCTTTACGGGGTATACAATGAGCAGTTCTTC.

The rearrangement joins TRBV18 to TRBJ1-4; D not certain. CDR3 length equals 16 residues. Looked up from germline, CDR1 is KGHSH and CDR2 is LQKENI. The germline V and J ends were trimmed by 3 bases and 0 bases, with 11 bases remaining between them. CDR3 residues: CASSPARGSTNEKLFF. The CDR3, as DNA: TGTGCCAGCTCACCGGCCCGGGGTTCAACTAATGAAAAACTGTTTTTT.

The rearrangement uses TRBV28 and TRBJ1-2; 7 bases match TRBD1. The germline CDR1 and CDR2 sequences are MDHEN and SYDVKM. This CDR3 region has 13 residues. The V gene end was trimmed by 8 bases and the J gene end by 1 base; junction bases not matched to a gene: 4. This chain's CDR3 is CASSDRNNYGYTF. In DNA form, the CDR3 reads TGTGCCAGCTCGGACAGGAATAACTATGGCTACACCTTC.

The chain couples TRBV30 to TRBJ1-4; D gene uncertain. V lost 5 bases to trimming and J lost 11 bases, with 18 bases between them. The CDR3 loop spans 13 amino acids. Germline CDR1 and CDR2: GTSNPN and SVGIG (reference sequence). This chain's CDR3 is CAWDMGGKAKLFF. The CDR3 DNA sequence: TGTGCCTGGGACATGGGAGGCAAAGCTAAACTGTTTTTT.

This chain joins TRBV5-4 and TRBJ1-6; D ambiguous. This CDR3 is 15 amino acids long. Deletions cut 2 bases from V and 7 bases from J, with 13 bases between. Per the germline V gene, CDR1 is SGHNT and CDR2 is YYREEE (reference sequence). CDR3 DNA: TGTGCCAGCAGCTTCGGGGTTATCCAAAATTCACCCCTCCACTTT. Translated: CASSFGVIQNSPLHF.

The chain links TRBV6-1 to TRBJ1-6; weak D call: TRBD1 (5 bases). CDR3 size: 16 residues. V lost 3 bases to trimming and J lost 9 bases, with 18 bases between them. Germline V gene data show CDR1 as MNHNS and CDR2 as SASEGT. The DNA of the CDR3 is TGTGCCAGCAGTGACATCAGCAGGGTGTACGGTTCACCCCTCCACTTT. The encoded protein is CASSDISRVYGSPLHF.

The rearrangement joins TRBV12-3 or TRBV12-4 to TRBJ1-4; weak D call: TRBD1 (5 bases). The CDR3 covers 13 residues. V gave up 3 bases and J gave up 7 bases, with 9 bases separating them. The CDR3 DNA sequence: TGTGCCAGCAGTTTTAGACAGAGTGAAAAACTGTTTTTT. This sequence encodes CASSFRQSEKLFF.